These T cell receptor beta chains were read from a single sample in a study of blood T cell repertoires in COVID-19. Sequencing used immunoSEQ multiplex PCR; TCRdb keeps in-frame clones, though not all of them. In the table there are 390,000 or so clones, 87% of which are singletons. Material: peripheral blood. These receptors were obtained from a woman aged 25 to 45 with COVID-19, enrolled during active disease. Each CDR3 is given with its conserved first and last residue. A D gene is named only where the DNA matches it firmly. Size tells how often a clone was seen (once, few, many) or the class of an expanded clone, and some rows leave it out.

v_gene	d_gene	j_gene	abundance	CDR3aa	CDR3nt
TRBV5-1	-	TRBJ2-7	-	CASSYPGTYEQYF	TGCGCCAGCAGCTACCCAGGGACCTACGAGCAGTACTTC
TRBV2	-	TRBJ2-1	-	CASSDLQTYNEQFF	TGTGCCAGCAGTGATTTGCAGACCTACAATGAGCAGTTCTTC
TRBV9	-	TRBJ1-2	-	CASSPLTRRNYGYTF	TGTGCCAGCAGCCCCCTGACACGCCGTAACTATGGCTACACCTTC
TRBV7-9	TRBD1	TRBJ2-7	-	CASSFGQGGQYF	TGTGCCAGCAGCTTCGGACAGGGCGGGCAGTACTTC
TRBV7-9	TRBD2	TRBJ2-5	-	CASSQGLAEETQYF	TGTGCCAGCAGCCAGGGACTAGCGGAAGAGACCCAGTACTTC
TRBV4-1	-	TRBJ1-5	few	CASSQIQGYQPQHF	TGCGCCAGCAGCCAAATACAGGGTTATCAGCCCCAGCATTTT
TRBV7-3	TRBD2	TRBJ2-2	-	CASSRLALGELFF	TGTGCCAGCAGCAGACTAGCTCTCGGGGAGCTGTTTTTT
TRBV4-2	-	TRBJ1-2	-	CASSHVLETDHFGYTF	TGTGCCAGCAGCCACGTCTTGGAGACAGACCACTTTGGCTACACCTTC
TRBV15	-	TRBJ2-3	once	CATSRGPHRANVRPDTQYF	TGTGCCACCAGCAGAGGCCCCCACAGGGCAAACGTACGTCCAGATACGCAGTATTTT
TRBV9	TRBD2	TRBJ2-1	-	CASSSRTSNNEQFF	TGTGCCAGCAGCTCTCGGACTAGCAACAATGAGCAGTTCTTC
TRBV30	-	TRBJ2-6	-	CAWSVRDPFGDSGANVLTF	TGTGCCTGGAGTGTCCGGGATCCCTTCGGAGACTCTGGGGCCAACGTCCTGACTTTC
TRBV10-2	-	TRBJ2-7	-	CASSELAGTGEQYF	TGCGCCAGCAGTGAGCTGGCGGGGACTGGAGAGCAGTACTTC
TRBV5-1	-	TRBJ2-6	-	CASSLAVHSGANVLTF	TGCGCCAGCAGCTTGGCGGTCCATTCTGGGGCCAACGTCCTGACTTTC
TRBV6-5	-	TRBJ1-4	-	CASSYRPMAGLKKLFF	TGTGCCAGCAGTTACAGACCGATGGCAGGATTGAAAAAACTGTTTTTT
TRBV7-2	-	TRBJ2-7	once	CASSLVSLEGEEQYF	TGTGCCAGCAGCTTAGTAAGTCTAGAGGGTGAGGAGCAGTACTTC
TRBV28	TRBD1	TRBJ1-6	few	CASSFPLDRGPGSPLHF	TGTGCCAGCAGTTTCCCCCTAGACAGGGGGCCGGGTTCACCCCTCCACTTT
TRBV7-3	-	TRBJ2-5	once	CASSLTGARETQYF	TGTGCCAGCAGCTTAACGGGGGCCCGGGAGACCCAGTACTTC
TRBV7-2	TRBD1	TRBJ1-3	-	CASSLEGTVKGNTIYF	TGTGCCAGCAGCTTAGAGGGGACAGTGAAGGGAAACACCATATATTTT
TRBV4-1	TRBD2	TRBJ2-7	-	CASSPSGSTSEQYF	TGCGCCAGCAGCCCTAGCGGGAGCACGTCCGAGCAGTACTTC
TRBV5-1	-	TRBJ2-7	-	CASSWEGLSYEQYF	TGCGCCAGCAGCTGGGAAGGACTCTCCTACGAGCAGTACTTC
TRBV5-1	TRBD1	TRBJ2-3	-	CASSLDRGVDTQYF	TGCGCCAGCAGCTTGGACAGGGGTGTGGATACGCAGTATTTT
TRBV3-1/TRBV3-2	TRBD2	TRBJ2-1	-	CASSLRTSGMSSYNEQFF	TGTGCCAGCAGCCTTAGGACTAGCGGGATGAGCTCCTACAATGAGCAGTTCTTC
TRBV11-2	-	TRBJ2-7	-	CASSLDAGATYEQYF	TGTGCCAGCAGCTTAGATGCGGGCGCTACCTACGAGCAGTACTTC
TRBV6-5	-	TRBJ1-6	few	CASSSTDNSPLHF	TGTGCCAGCAGTTCGACAGATAATTCACCCCTCCACTTT
TRBV7-9	-	TRBJ2-7	-	CASSLEIEPYEQYF	TGTGCCAGCAGCTTAGAGATTGAGCCCTACGAGCAGTACTTC
TRBV5-1	TRBD2	TRBJ2-7	-	CASSLEVGVAGDEQYF	TGCGCCAGCAGCTTGGAGGTGGGGGTAGCGGGAGACGAGCAGTACTTC
TRBV10-1	TRBD1	TRBJ2-7	-	CASRGTASSEQYF	TGCGCCAGCAGGGGGACAGCCAGCAGCGAGCAGTACTTC
TRBV7-9	-	TRBJ2-2	few	CASSLGLGDTGELFF	TGTGCCAGCAGCTTAGGTCTAGGTGACACCGGGGAGCTGTTTTTT
TRBV15	TRBD1	TRBJ2-2	-	CATSRDPLTGVRTGELFF	TGTGCCACCAGCAGAGATCCCCTGACAGGGGTTCGCACCGGGGAGCTGTTTTTT
TRBV19	-	TRBJ1-5	once	CASSILTTGRISDQPQHF	TGTGCCAGTAGTATTTTGACAACTGGGAGAATTTCAGATCAGCCCCAGCATTTT
TRBV3-1/TRBV3-2	-	TRBJ1-5	-	CASSQGGGGNQPQHF	TGTGCCAGCAGCCAAGGGGGGGGAGGCAATCAGCCCCAGCATTTT
TRBV6-5	-	TRBJ2-7	-	CASGGFGEQYF	TGTGCCAGCGGGGGCTTCGGCGAGCAGTACTTC
TRBV10-2	-	TRBJ2-7	-	CASSALLPYEQYF	TGCGCCAGCAGTGCACTACTCCCCTACGAGCAGTACTTC
TRBV5-1	TRBD1	TRBJ2-5	-	CASSSYRGSQETQYF	TGCGCCAGCAGCTCCTACAGGGGATCCCAAGAGACCCAGTACTTC
TRBV6-5	TRBD1	TRBJ1-6	-	CASTEGGQGFSPLHF	TGTGCCAGCACCGAGGGGGGACAGGGGTTTTCACCCCTCCACTTT
TRBV6-5	-	TRBJ1-1	-	CASSYSSKQGHSEAFF	TGTGCCAGCAGTTACTCCTCTAAACAGGGTCACTCTGAAGCTTTCTTT
TRBV2	TRBD2	TRBJ2-1	-	CASSEGRLAGNNEQFF	TGTGCCAGCAGTGAAGGGCGGCTAGCGGGAAACAATGAGCAGTTCTTC
TRBV7-9	-	TRBJ2-1	few	CASSLVYREDEQFF	TGTGCCAGCAGCTTAGTATACAGGGAAGATGAGCAGTTCTTC
TRBV28	TRBD1	TRBJ1-6	-	CATFLRDRGNSPLHF	TGTGCCACCTTCCTCCGGGACAGGGGGAATTCACCCCTCCACTTT
TRBV28	TRBD1	TRBJ2-1	-	CASVPHLDRFNEQFF	TGTGCCAGCGTCCCGCACTTGGACAGGTTCAATGAGCAGTTCTTC
TRBV30	TRBD1	TRBJ2-2	-	CAWRQGAGELFF	TGTGCCTGGAGACAGGGGGCCGGGGAGCTGTTTTTT
TRBV2	-	TRBJ1-5	-	CASSGGDSNQPQHF	TGTGCCAGCAGTGGGGGGGATAGCAATCAGCCCCAGCATTTT
TRBV6-2/TRBV6-3	-	TRBJ2-6	-	CASSFRGAGANVLTF	TGTGCCAGCAGTTTCAGGGGGGCTGGGGCCAACGTCCTGACTTTC
TRBV2	TRBD1	TRBJ2-1	-	CASRVGIQGDEQFF	TGTGCCAGCAGGGTCGGGATCCAGGGGGATGAGCAGTTCTTC
TRBV25-1	-	TRBJ2-7	-	CASSAYYEQYF	TGTGCCAGCAGTGCGTACTACGAGCAGTACTTC
TRBV11-2	-	TRBJ1-1	-	CASSLTRVNTEAFF	TGTGCCAGCAGCCTGACCAGGGTTAACACTGAAGCTTTCTTT
TRBV6-6	TRBD1	TRBJ2-5	-	CASSTGAETQYF	TGTGCCAGCAGCACAGGGGCAGAGACCCAGTACTTC
TRBV7-9	TRBD1	TRBJ2-5	-	CASSPTGAQETQYF	TGTGCCAGCAGCCCGACAGGGGCCCAAGAGACCCAGTACTTC
TRBV11-2	TRBD2	TRBJ2-1	-	CASSNEAGVYNEQFF	TGTGCCAGCAGTAACGAGGCGGGAGTGTACAATGAGCAGTTCTTC
TRBV19	TRBD2	TRBJ2-7	-	CASRLAGVRAYEQYF	TGTGCCAGTAGGCTAGCGGGAGTGAGGGCCTACGAGCAGTACTTC
TRBV30	-	TRBJ2-1	-	CAWSVLEASKFF	TGTGCCTGGAGTGTACTCGAAGCTTCGAAGTTCTTC
TRBV11-2	TRBD2	TRBJ2-3	-	CASSLGVTGGSTDTQYF	TGTGCCAGCAGCTTAGGAGTAACGGGAGGGAGCACAGATACGCAGTATTTT
TRBV10-3	TRBD1	TRBJ1-2	-	CAISPGQGNYGYTF	TGTGCCATCAGCCCGGGACAGGGAAACTATGGCTACACCTTC
TRBV5-1	-	TRBJ1-3	-	CASSLAGAGNTIYF	TGCGCCAGCAGCTTGGCAGGCGCTGGAAACACCATATATTTT